The 32 T cell receptor beta chains below all came from one sample that was sequenced in a study of CD8 T cells in ankylosing spondylitis. Each CDR3 protein is one row after TCRdb ran MiXCR on the 5' RACE reads. This sample has approximately 150,000 distinct CDR3 sequences, with roughly 30% found just once. Sequencing was carried out using synovial fluid, either unsorted or a sorted T cell fraction (not recorded which). Receptor source: a male donor with ankylosing spondylitis.

The CDR3 DNA follows: TGTGCCAGCAGCCTAGGGCGGAAAGTAGGGGAGACCCAGTACTTC. This translates into CASSLGRKVGETQYF. The V and J genes are TRBV7-9 and TRBJ2-5; D unclear. The ends were cut back, 5 bases at V and 5 bases at J, with 18 bases in the middle. This CDR3 has 15 residues. CDR1 SEHNR and CDR2 FQNEAQ come from the germline V gene (reference sequence).

In its sample, this clonotype was seen a few times. V usage is TRBV10-1 and J usage is TRBJ2-1; 9 nucleotides line up with TRBD1. Germline V CDR1 and CDR2: WNHNN, SYGVQD (reference sequence). The CDR3 sequence is 13 residues long. V trimming: 6 bases; J trimming: 5 bases; junction bases outside the gene matches: 2. DNA of the CDR3: TGCGCCAGCAGCCGGGACAGGGACAATGAGCAGTTCTTC. This translates into CASSRDRDNEQFF.

The chain combines TRBV7-9 with TRBJ2-5; D is uncertain. Germline CDR1 reads SEHNR; CDR2 reads FQNEAQ (reference sequence). V lost 8 bases to trimming and J lost 3 bases, with 13 bases between them. The CDR3 is 13 residues long. CDR3 sequence (DNA): TGTGCCAGCGGACGACGGCCAGAAGAGACCCAGTACTTC. It yields the protein CASGRRPEETQYF.

V and J are TRBV5-5 and TRBJ2-7; the D gene is possibly TRBD2 (6 bases). This CDR3 has 16 amino acids. Germline CDR1 and CDR2: SGHKS and YYEKEE (reference sequence). V lost 3 bases and J 1 base, leaving 17 bases between the germline ends. The CDR3 protein is CASSSAPQRGSYEQYF. DNA of the CDR3: TGTGCCAGCAGCTCCGCCCCTCAACGGGGGTCCTACGAGCAGTACTTC.

This clonotype was counted only a few times. The chain carries TRBV9 and TRBJ2-3; possibly TRBD2 for D (5 bases). This CDR3 has 13 amino acids. V gave up 3 bases and J gave up 6 bases, with 11 bases separating them. Germline CDR1 SGDLS, CDR2 YYNGEE. This chain's CDR3 is CASSAQDLDTQYF. The CDR3 bases are TGTGCCAGCAGCGCCCAGGACTTGGATACGCAGTATTTT.

V and J are TRBV5-1 and TRBJ1-2; 7 bases agree with TRBD1. Germline-derived CDR1 and CDR2 are SGHRS and YFSETQ. The CDR3 contains 15 residues. The J segment lost 4 bases and the V segment lost 5 bases, leaving 11 bases of the junction unmatched. As DNA, the CDR3 is TGCGCCAGCAGTCCCGACAGGGCCCCTTCCTATGGCTACACCTTC. It yields the protein CASSPDRAPSYGYTF. Complete variable domain (other parts from reference TRBV5-1 and TRBJ1-2): KAGVTQTPRYLIKTRGQQVTLSCSPISGHRSVSWYQQTPGQGLQFLFEYFSETQRNKGNFPGRFSGRQFSNSRSEMNVSTLELGDSALYLCASSPDRAPSYGYTFGSGTRLTVV.

V is TRBV2 and J is TRBJ2-3; maybe TRBD2 (5 bases). The CDR3 has 14 residues. V was shortened by 7 bases and J by 5 bases, with 16 bases between the two germline ends. Per germline, CDR1 SNHLY and CDR2 FYNNEI. This chain's CDR3 is CASNPLTSGDTQYF. Here the CDR3 DNA reads TGTGCCAGCAATCCCCTAACTAGTGGAGATACGCAGTATTTT.

V usage is TRBV28 and J usage is TRBJ2-5, with TRBD1 identical over 8 bases. The germline V gene encodes CDR1 MDHEN and CDR2 SYDVKM. With 0 bases clipped from V and 1 base from J, the junction kept 1 base outside the gene matches. The CDR3 is 15 amino acids. For the CDR3, the DNA is TGTGCCAGCAGTTTATGGGGGACAGGCCAAGAGACCCAGTACTTC. Encoded protein: CASSLWGTGQETQYF.

This chain links TRBV12-3 or TRBV12-4 with TRBJ2-1; 9 bases are a match to TRBD2. The CDR3 is 21 residues long. With V trimmed by 3 bases and J by 3 bases, 21 bases remained unmatched. CDR3 loop: CASSFRAGLAGGPRGYNEQFF. The DNA of the CDR3 is TGTGCCAGCAGTTTTCGCGCCGGGCTCGCGGGGGGGCCCAGGGGCTACAATGAGCAGTTCTTC.

This clonotype has only one observation. The J gene is TRBJ2-1, the V gene TRBV29-1; TRBD2 aligns across 13 bases. Trimming removed 5 bases from V and 4 bases from J; junction bases left unmatched: 5. The CDR3 has 15 amino acids. In germline, CDR1 is SQVTM, CDR2 ANQGSEA. CDR3 coding DNA: TGCAGCGTTTCACCGGGACTAGCGGGGTACAATGAGCAGTTCTTC. Its protein product is CSVSPGLAGYNEQFF.

At least ten counts were recorded for this clonotype. The chain recombines TRBV4-1 with TRBJ2-7; TRBD2 agrees at 7 bases. The CDR3 spans 15 residues. Germline lookup yields CDR1 MGHRA and CDR2 YSYEKL. The V gene end was trimmed by 1 base and the J gene end by 3 bases; junction bases not matched to a gene: 6. The CDR3 DNA is TGCGCCAGCAGCCAAGGGGAGGGAATGGGCTACGAGCAGTACTTC. It encodes CASSQGEGMGYEQYF.

J is TRBJ1-2 and V is TRBV27; TRBD1 is a possible D gene (5 bases). The CDR3 is made up of 16 amino acids. Germline lookup yields CDR1 MNHEY and CDR2 SMNVEV (reference sequence). V was cut by 7 bases and J by 2 bases, with 20 bases left in between. CDR3 nucleotide sequence: TGTGCCAGCACGACCCTCCAGGGTGGGTCGAACTATGGCTACACCTTC. It is translated as CASTTLQGGSNYGYTF.

CDR3 sequence: CSARPGTGAGNTIYF. The DNA of the CDR3 is TGCAGTGCTAGGCCTGGGACAGGGGCTGGAAACACCATATATTTT. The J gene is TRBJ1-3, the V gene TRBV20-1; 10 nucleotides agree with TRBD1. Germline V lookup: CDR1 DFQATT, CDR2 SNEGSKA (reference sequence). The V gene end was trimmed by 3 bases and the J gene end by 2 bases; junction bases not matched to a gene: 4. The CDR3 covers 15 residues.

V is TRBV30 and J is TRBJ2-5; tentatively, D is TRBD1 (6 bases). Germline values: CDR1 GTSNPN, CDR2 SVGIG (reference sequence). The CDR3 totals 15 residues. V was clipped by 2 bases and J by 1 base, with 14 bases between them. CDR3: CAWSRQGIGQETQYF. In DNA form, the CDR3 reads TGTGCCTGGAGTCGCCAGGGGATTGGCCAAGAGACCCAGTACTTC. Full variable domain (missing parts from reference TRBV30 and TRBJ2-5): SQTIHQWPATLVQPVGSPLSLECTVEGTSNPNLYWYRQAAGRGLQLLFYSVGIGQISSEVPQNLSASRPQDRQFILSSKKLLLSDSGFYLCAWSRQGIGQETQYFGPGTRLLVL.

The chain carries TRBV14 and TRBJ1-2; D gene unclear. The germline gives CDR1 SGHDN, CDR2 FVKESK. The length of the CDR3 is 14 residues. V lost 1 base to trimming and J lost 4 bases, with 10 bases between them. In nucleotides, the CDR3 is TGTGCCAGCAGCCAAGTGGACCGGTTCTATGGCTACACCTTC. Amino acids: CASSQVDRFYGYTF.

The chain joins TRBV20-1 to TRBJ1-4, with unresolved D. Germline CDR1 DFQATT, CDR2 SNEGSKA (reference sequence). The CDR3 is made up of 14 amino acids. V lost 2 bases, J lost 6 bases, and 13 bases lay in between. In nucleotides, the CDR3 is TGCAGTGCTAGATCAGGCAGATTGGATGAAAAACTGTTTTTT. This gives the protein CSARSGRLDEKLFF.

Ten or more counts support this clonotype. The rearrangement links TRBV20-1 to TRBJ2-1; 9 bases are a match to TRBD2. V gave up 6 bases and J gave up 8 bases; unmatched junction bases: 11. CDR3 length: 14 residues. The germline gives CDR1 DFQATT, CDR2 SNEGSKA (reference sequence). The CDR3 nucleotides are TGCAGTGCCAGGAGGGCGGGGGGGATGGATGAGCAGTTCTTC. Protein sequence: CSARRAGGMDEQFF.

The chain carries TRBV12-3 or TRBV12-4 and TRBJ2-1; 9 bases fit TRBD1. The V segment lost 4 bases and the J segment 6 bases; nucleotides outside the gene matches: 13. The CDR3 is 17 amino acids. In DNA form, the CDR3 reads TGTGCCAGCAGTTCCACCCTCGGGACAGGGCTAGTCAATGAGCAGTTCTTC. Translating gives CASSSTLGTGLVNEQFF.

The V call is TRBV28, the J call TRBJ2-3; D is ambiguous. This CDR3 comprises 16 residues. Trimming removed 6 bases at V and 1 base at J, with 17 bases between. Germline lookup yields CDR1 MDHEN and CDR2 SYDVKM. The CDR3 nucleotides are TGTGCCAGCAGATCCACAACAGCCGCCCGCACAGATACGCAGTATTTT. Its translation: CASRSTTAARTDTQYF.

CDR3 DNA sequence: TGTGCCAGCAGTCTCCACCGGACAGTCTTGAACACTGAAGCTTTCTTT. Protein product: CASSLHRTVLNTEAFF. The gene calls are TRBV12-3 or TRBV12-4 and TRBJ1-1; TRBD1 is a possible D gene (6 bases). The germline V and J ends were trimmed by 5 bases and 0 bases, with 16 bases remaining between them. The CDR3 totals 16 residues.

The gene calls are TRBV15 and TRBJ1-2, with 7 bases fitting TRBD1. Germline CDR1 and CDR2: LNHNV and YYDKDF (reference sequence). J was trimmed by 4 bases and V by 2 bases; bases with no gene match: 7. The CDR3 consists of 15 residues. The DNA of the CDR3 is TGTGCCACCAGCAGAAAACTTTCAGGGGGCTATGGCTACACCTTC. Encoded protein: CATSRKLSGGYGYTF.

V is TRBV28 and J is TRBJ2-5, with D tentatively TRBD2 (6 bases). Trimming took 1 base from V and 5 from J, leaving 11 bases between them. Looked up from germline, CDR1 is MDHEN and CDR2 is SYDVKM. The CDR3 has 14 residues. CDR3 region: CASSLSGRGETQYF. Here the CDR3 DNA reads TGTGCCAGCAGTTTATCAGGTCGGGGGGAGACCCAGTACTTC.

The chain has TRBV3-1 and TRBJ2-1; D gene ambiguous. The germline gives CDR1 LGHDT, CDR2 YNNKEL (reference sequence). V lost 0 bases to trimming and J lost 4 bases, with 13 bases between them. The CDR3 consists of 16 residues. Here the CDR3 reads CASSQDRGPKYNEQFF. For the CDR3, the DNA is TGTGCCAGCAGCCAAGATCGCGGACCGAAATACAATGAGCAGTTCTTC.

This clonotype appeared a few times. The rearrangement uses TRBV20-1 and TRBJ1-1, with TRBD1 matching over 7 bases. This CDR3 comprises 20 residues. Losses at the gene ends were 0 bases for V and 0 bases for J; bases not matched to a gene: 19. The germline V gene encodes CDR1 DFQATT and CDR2 SNEGSKA (reference sequence). CDR3 coding DNA: TGCAGTGCTAGAGATCCGTTCGGCTTTACAGGGGCTATAATGAACACTGAAGCTTTCTTT. It encodes CSARDPFGFTGAIMNTEAFF.

This clonotype was observed at least ten times. The CDR3, as DNA: TGCGCCAGCAGCTTGGCCGGGCAGACTTCAAATGAGCAGTTCTTC. Translating gives CASSLAGQTSNEQFF. This chain uses TRBV5-1 with TRBJ2-1; D uncertain. In germline, CDR1 is SGHRS, CDR2 YFSETQ. The V end lost 0 bases, the J end lost 7 bases, and 14 bases lay between the germline ends. This CDR3 has 15 residues.

Only a few counts were recorded for this clonotype. V gene TRBV7-9 combines with J gene TRBJ1-2; D is possibly TRBD1 (5 bases). The V end lost 2 bases, the J end lost 0 bases, and 16 bases lay between the germline ends. CDR3 length: 17 amino acids. Germline V gene data show CDR1 as SEHNR and CDR2 as FQNEAQ (reference sequence). CDR3 nucleotide sequence: TGTGCCAGCAGCTTATGGCCCGGGGGGGAAGCTAACTATGGCTACACCTTC. Amino acids: CASSLWPGGEANYGYTF.

In its sample, this clonotype was seen many times. The chain employs TRBV10-3 and TRBJ1-5, with D possibly being TRBD1 (5 bases). Per the germline V gene, CDR1 is ENHRY and CDR2 is SYGVKD. The CDR3 has 14 residues. Trimming stripped 2 bases from V and 5 bases from J, with 10 bases between. In DNA, the CDR3 is TGTGCCATCAGTGAGGGCCAGGGCGATCAGCCCCAGCATTTT. Translated, it gives CAISEGQGDQPQHF.

This clonotype has more than one count but fewer than ten. The chain joins TRBV18 to TRBJ2-2; D unclear. The CDR3 contains 16 residues. Germline values: CDR1 KGHSH, CDR2 LQKENI. V was trimmed by 3 bases and J by 4 bases, leaving 15 bases between them. DNA for the CDR3: TGTGCCAGCTCACCGACACAGCTAGGGTCCACCGGGGAGCTGTTTTTT. Protein sequence: CASSPTQLGSTGELFF.

This clonotype was counted a few times. This chain connects TRBV7-3 to TRBJ2-3; 8 bases are shared with TRBD2. This CDR3 contains 19 residues. Germline V gene lookup returns CDR1 SGHTA and CDR2 FQGTGA. V shed 3 bases and J 2 bases; nucleotides not matched to a gene: 16. This CDR3 reads CASSFIETSVEGHTDTQYF. The CDR3 DNA sequence: TGTGCCAGCAGCTTCATTGAGACTAGCGTGGAGGGCCACACAGATACGCAGTATTTT.

The gene calls are TRBV30 and TRBJ2-5; 7 bases fit TRBD1. The CDR3 extends over 14 amino acids. In germline, CDR1 is GTSNPN, CDR2 SVGIG (reference sequence). The junction had 7 bases not matched to a gene; V was cut back by 1 base and J by 5 bases. The CDR3 region is CAWSGQGVGETQYF. The CDR3 nucleotides are TGTGCCTGGAGTGGGCAGGGGGTAGGGGAGACCCAGTACTTC. The whole variable domain, remainder taken from reference TRBV30 and TRBJ2-5, is SQTIHQWPATLVQPVGSPLSLECTVEGTSNPNLYWYRQAAGRGLQLLFYSVGIGQISSEVPQNLSASRPQDRQFILSSKKLLLSDSGFYLCAWSGQGVGETQYFGPGTRLLVL.

The table lists this clonotype with a few counts. This chain connects TRBV28 to TRBJ2-1, with D unclear. Germline CDR1 and CDR2: MDHEN and SYDVKM. Trimming took off 5 bases at V and 5 bases at J, with 10 bases between the two ends. CDR3 size: 13 residues. CDR3 protein: CASSPTWDNEQFF. The CDR3 DNA sequence: TGTGCCAGCAGTCCCACCTGGGACAATGAGCAGTTCTTC.

In its sample, this clonotype is medium-sized. The chain carries TRBV5-1 and TRBJ1-6, with a tentative D call TRBD1 (5 bases). Between the trimmed V and J ends, which lost 5 bases and 7 bases, there was a span of 19 bases. The CDR3 runs 16 residues. Looked up from germline, CDR1 is SGHRS and CDR2 is YFSETQ. The CDR3 coding sequence is TGCGCCAGCAGTTGGACACCGGGAAACCAAAATTCACCCCTCCACTTT. Translated, it gives CASSWTPGNQNSPLHF.